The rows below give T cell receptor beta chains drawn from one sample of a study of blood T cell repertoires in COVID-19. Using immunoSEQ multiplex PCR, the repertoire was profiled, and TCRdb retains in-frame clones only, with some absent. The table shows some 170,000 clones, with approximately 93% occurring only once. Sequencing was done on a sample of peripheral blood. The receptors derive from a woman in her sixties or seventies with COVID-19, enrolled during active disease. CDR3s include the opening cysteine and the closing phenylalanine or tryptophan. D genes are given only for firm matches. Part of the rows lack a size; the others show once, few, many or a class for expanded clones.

CDR3: CASSLQAYLTDTQYF
DNA: TGTGCCAGCAGTCTACAAGCGTACCTCACAGATACGCAGTATTTT
J: TRBJ2-3
V: TRBV2
size: NA
D: NA

CDR3: CASSLTGPGSKNIQYF
DNA: TGTGCCAGCAGCTTAACAGGCCCGGGGTCCAAAAACATTCAGTACTTC
J: TRBJ2-4
V: TRBV7-3
size: once
D: NA

CDR3: CASGTPGLYYGYTF
DNA: TGTGCTAGTGGTACCCCGGGACTTTACTATGGCTACACCTTC
J: TRBJ1-2
V: TRBV12-5
size: NA
D: NA

CDR3: CASSPGDRQTGQQETQYF
DNA: TGTGCCAGCAGCCCAGGGGACAGACAAACGGGACAGCAAGAGACCCAGTACTTC
J: TRBJ2-5
V: TRBV7-9
size: once
D: TRBD1

CDR3: CASSYPRGGPGNTIYF
DNA: TGTGCCAGCAGTTATCCCCGGGGGGGGCCTGGAAACACCATATATTTT
J: TRBJ1-3
V: TRBV7-9
size: NA
D: NA

CDR3: CASSERDNNYGYTF
DNA: TGTGCCAGCAGTGAACGGGACAATAACTATGGCTACACCTTC
J: TRBJ1-2
V: TRBV2
size: NA
D: NA

CDR3: CASRGPAGTNTEAFF
DNA: TGTGCCAGCAGGGGGCCGGCGGGAACCAACACTGAAGCTTTCTTT
J: TRBJ1-1
V: TRBV5-6
size: NA
D: NA

CDR3: CASSYAADLSSYEQYF
DNA: TGTGCCAGCAGTTACGCGGCAGACCTGAGCTCCTACGAGCAGTACTTC
J: TRBJ2-7
V: TRBV6-2/TRBV6-3
size: few
D: NA

CDR3: CATNTGMSTEAFF
DNA: TGTGCCACCAATACAGGGATGAGCACTGAAGCTTTCTTT
J: TRBJ1-1
V: TRBV10-3
size: NA
D: NA

CDR3: CASSYMAGRGFF
DNA: TGTGCCAGCAGTTATATGGCGGGGCGAGGGTTCTTC
J: TRBJ2-1
V: TRBV6-2/TRBV6-3
size: NA
D: NA

CDR3: CASSPPPNSYGYTF
DNA: TGTGCCAGCAGCCCTCCCCCAAATAGCTATGGCTACACCTTC
J: TRBJ1-2
V: TRBV7-2
size: NA
D: NA

CDR3: CASSQERFLAGVYEQFF
DNA: TGCGCCAGCAGCCAAGAAAGATTCCTAGCGGGGGTATATGAGCAGTTCTTC
J: TRBJ2-1
V: TRBV4-3
size: NA
D: TRBD2

CDR3: CASSLGRVGYTF
DNA: TGTGCCAGCAGCTTAGGCAGGGTTGGCTACACCTTC
J: TRBJ1-2
V: TRBV7-9
size: NA
D: NA

CDR3: CAIKFGTPNTEAFF
DNA: TGTGCCATCAAATTCGGGACACCCAACACTGAAGCTTTCTTT
J: TRBJ1-1
V: TRBV10-3
size: NA
D: NA

CDR3: CASGHDSLTF
DNA: TGTGCTAGTGGACACGACAGCCTCACCTTC
J: TRBJ1-2
V: TRBV12-5
size: NA
D: NA

CDR3: CASSLEGSLAYEQYF
DNA: TGTGCCAGCAGCTTAGAAGGGAGCTTGGCCTACGAGCAGTACTTC
J: TRBJ2-7
V: TRBV11-2
size: NA
D: NA

CDR3: CASTPGLGDSPLHF
DNA: TGTGCCAGCACCCCGGGACTGGGCGATTCACCCCTCCACTTT
J: TRBJ1-6
V: TRBV6-5
size: few
D: NA

CDR3: CASSVAGIGGADTQYF
DNA: TGTGCCAGCAGCGTAGCTGGTATCGGCGGGGCAGATACGCAGTATTTT
J: TRBJ2-3
V: TRBV9
size: NA
D: NA

CDR3: CASSLGFQADTQYF
DNA: TGTGCCAGCAGCTTAGGGTTTCAGGCAGATACGCAGTATTTT
J: TRBJ2-3
V: TRBV7-9
size: NA
D: NA

CDR3: CASSPGSSRGQPQHF
DNA: TGTGCCAGCAGCCCCGGGAGCTCGAGGGGTCAGCCCCAGCATTTT
J: TRBJ1-5
V: TRBV16
size: NA
D: NA

CDR3: CASSLVASGGYDEQFF
DNA: TGCGCCAGCAGCTTGGTCGCTAGCGGGGGTTACGATGAGCAGTTCTTC
J: TRBJ2-1
V: TRBV5-1
size: NA
D: TRBD2

CDR3: CSVVDRGTNTIYF
DNA: TGCAGCGTTGTGGACAGGGGAACAAACACCATATATTTT
J: TRBJ1-3
V: TRBV29-1
size: NA
D: TRBD1

CDR3: CAWLTGGWTEAFF
DNA: TGTGCCTGGTTGACAGGGGGCTGGACTGAAGCTTTCTTT
J: TRBJ1-1
V: TRBV30
size: NA
D: TRBD1

CDR3: CASSWREGGEAFF
DNA: TGTGCCAGCAGTTGGCGGGAGGGCGGTGAAGCTTTCTTT
J: TRBJ1-1
V: TRBV12-3/TRBV12-4
size: NA
D: NA

CDR3: CASSPIIEGYGYTF
DNA: TGTGCCAGCAGCCCGATAATCGAGGGTTATGGCTACACCTTC
J: TRBJ1-2
V: TRBV7-9
size: NA
D: NA

CDR3: CASGRVTEAFF
DNA: TGTGCCAGCGGGAGGGTTACCGAAGCTTTCTTT
J: TRBJ1-1
V: TRBV3-1/TRBV3-2
size: once
D: NA

CDR3: CASSLAQASGNTIYF
DNA: TGTGCCAGCAGCTTAGCTCAGGCCTCTGGAAACACCATATATTTT
J: TRBJ1-3
V: TRBV7-9
size: NA
D: NA

CDR3: CASSYRTGGNTGELFF
DNA: TGTGCCAGCAGTTACCGGACAGGGGGGAACACCGGGGAGCTGTTTTTT
J: TRBJ2-2
V: TRBV6-2/TRBV6-3
size: NA
D: TRBD1

CDR3: CASSAGTSGGAAEQYF
DNA: TGTGCCAGCAGCGCCGGGACTAGCGGGGGGGCCGCGGAGCAGTACTTC
J: TRBJ2-7
V: TRBV5-4
size: many
D: TRBD2

CDR3: CASSLTENTEAFF
DNA: TGTGCCAGCAGCCTAACAGAGAACACTGAAGCTTTCTTT
J: TRBJ1-1
V: TRBV7-2
size: NA
D: NA

CDR3: CASSFRGQNNEQFF
DNA: TGTGCCAGCAGCTTTAGGGGCCAGAACAATGAGCAGTTCTTC
J: TRBJ2-1
V: TRBV7-2
size: few
D: NA

CDR3: CASTGFSGGYPCWCNEQFF
DNA: TGTGCCAGCACGGGGTTTAGCGGGGGCTATCCATGTTGGTGCAATGAGCAGTTCTTC
J: TRBJ2-1
V: TRBV6-9
size: NA
D: TRBD2

CDR3: CASRGQGDEQYF
DNA: TGTGCCAGCAGAGGGCAGGGGGACGAGCAGTACTTC
J: TRBJ2-7
V: TRBV21-1
size: NA
D: NA

CDR3: CASSFFRDGSYEQYF
DNA: TGTGCCAGCAGCTTCTTCCGGGACGGGAGCTACGAGCAGTACTTC
J: TRBJ2-7
V: TRBV7-2
size: NA
D: NA

CDR3: CASSQALNQPQHF
DNA: TGCGCCAGCAGCCAAGCGTTGAATCAGCCCCAGCATTTT
J: TRBJ1-5
V: TRBV4-3
size: NA
D: NA

CDR3: CASKQGHSGNTIYF
DNA: TGTGCCTCGAAACAGGGGCACTCTGGAAACACCATATATTTT
J: TRBJ1-3
V: TRBV30
size: NA
D: TRBD1

CDR3: CAIMGGGLSYEQYF
DNA: TGTGCCATCATGGGCGGGGGCCTCTCCTACGAGCAGTACTTC
J: TRBJ2-7
V: TRBV10-3
size: NA
D: NA

CDR3: CASSGYRGANQPQHF
DNA: TGTGCCAGTAGTGGCTACAGGGGAGCAAATCAGCCCCAGCATTTT
J: TRBJ1-5
V: TRBV19
size: NA
D: TRBD1

CDR3: CAGSPAGVRNEQFF
DNA: TGTGCCGGCAGTCCAGCAGGCGTACGCAATGAGCAGTTCTTC
J: TRBJ2-1
V: TRBV6-6
size: NA
D: NA

CDR3: CASSQGPATLRGTGELFF
DNA: TGCGCCAGCAGCCAAGGGCCCGCCACCCTACGGGGAACCGGGGAGCTGTTTTTT
J: TRBJ2-2
V: TRBV4-1
size: NA
D: NA

CDR3: CASSGGGPTDTQYF
DNA: TGTGCCAGTAGCGGCGGGGGCCCGACAGATACGCAGTATTTT
J: TRBJ2-3
V: TRBV19
size: NA
D: NA

CDR3: CASSPSANEKLFF
DNA: TGTGCCAGCTCACCGTCCGCTAATGAAAAACTGTTTTTT
J: TRBJ1-4
V: TRBV18
size: once
D: NA

CDR3: CASSVDWQGVYYGYTF
DNA: TGTGCCAGCAGCGTAGACTGGCAGGGGGTTTACTATGGCTACACCTTC
J: TRBJ1-2
V: TRBV9
size: few
D: TRBD1

CDR3: CASSLFRGTEAFF
DNA: TGTGCCAGCAGTTTATTCAGGGGAACTGAAGCTTTCTTT
J: TRBJ1-1
V: TRBV12-3/TRBV12-4
size: NA
D: NA

CDR3: CASSPGGAGNQPQHF
DNA: TGCGCCAGCAGCCCAGGCGGGGCAGGCAATCAGCCCCAGCATTTT
J: TRBJ1-5
V: TRBV5-1
size: NA
D: NA

CDR3: CASSSRLTGGGTEAFF
DNA: TGTGCCAGCAGCTCGCGTTTAACAGGGGGCGGAACTGAAGCTTTCTTT
J: TRBJ1-1
V: TRBV7-9
size: NA
D: TRBD1

CDR3: CASSLVEGGNYGYTF
DNA: TGTGCCAGCAGCCTGGTTGAGGGAGGTAACTATGGCTACACCTTC
J: TRBJ1-2
V: TRBV5-5
size: NA
D: NA

CDR3: CASSFQGASYEQYF
DNA: TGTGCCAGCAGCTTTCAGGGCGCTTCTTACGAGCAGTACTTC
J: TRBJ2-7
V: TRBV7-8
size: NA
D: NA

CDR3: CASSRRGTNYGYTF
DNA: TGTGCCAGCAGCCGCAGGGGCACCAACTATGGCTACACCTTC
J: TRBJ1-2
V: TRBV3-1/TRBV3-2
size: once
D: NA

CDR3: CASSLGTGAQPQHF
DNA: TGTGCCAGCAGCTTAGGGACAGGCGCCCAGCCCCAGCATTTT
J: TRBJ1-5
V: TRBV7-2
size: NA
D: TRBD1

CDR3: CASSLAIGGTEAFF
DNA: TGTGCCAGCAGCTTAGCGATCGGGGGAACTGAAGCTTTCTTT
J: TRBJ1-1
V: TRBV11-1
size: NA
D: NA

CDR3: CASSGLGIGRRTDTQYF
DNA: TGTGCCAGCAGCGGGCTCGGGATCGGCAGACGCACAGATACGCAGTATTTT
J: TRBJ2-3
V: TRBV9
size: NA
D: NA

CDR3: CATRTGDISGNTIYF
DNA: TGTGCCACCAGAACGGGGGATATCTCTGGAAACACCATATATTTT
J: TRBJ1-3
V: TRBV15
size: NA
D: NA

CDR3: CASSLGRGTYAGELFF
DNA: TGTGCCAGCAGCTTAGGTCGAGGCACCTACGCCGGGGAGCTGTTTTTT
J: TRBJ2-2
V: TRBV7-2
size: NA
D: NA

CDR3: CASSLEVRGGETQYF
DNA: TGTGCCAGCAGCTTAGAGGTGCGGGGGGGAGAGACCCAGTACTTC
J: TRBJ2-5
V: TRBV7-9
size: NA
D: TRBD2